The 28 T cell receptor beta chains below come from one sample, sequenced in a study of early T cells in non-severe SARS-CoV-2 infection. Using its own MiXCR run on the 5' RACE reads, TCRdb lists one record per CDR3 protein. The repertoire consists of fewer than 70,000 distinct CDR3 sequences, with about 4.9% occurring once and the leading ten covering roughly 3.9%. Sequencing was performed on whole blood, taken at baseline. These receptors all stem from an adult who was a healthcare worker with PCR-confirmed SARS-CoV-2 infection or an uninfected control (not recorded which). The donor label of this sample is uncertain.

This clonotype was seen at least ten times. The chain couples TRBV6-5 to TRBJ2-7; 7 bases map to TRBD1. Germline V CDR1 and CDR2: MNHEY, SVGAGI. The CDR3 is 13 amino acids. Trimming removed 8 bases from V and 6 bases from J; junction bases left unmatched: 10. The DNA for the CDR3 is TGTGCCAGCCTCAAAAGGGGGCGAGGCGAGCAGTACTTC. This translates into CASLKRGRGEQYF.

This clonotype occurred many times. The V gene is TRBV25-1, the J gene TRBJ1-1, with TRBD1 matching 7 bases. The ends lost 6 bases at V and 1 base at J; junction bases unmatched: 11. Germline V gene lookup returns CDR1 MGHDK and CDR2 SYGVNS. CDR3 length equals 16 residues. The CDR3, as DNA: TGTGCCAGCAGCCTCGCCCGGAGGGGGCCGAACACTGAAGCTTTCTTT. The encoded protein is CASSLARRGPNTEAFF.

A few counts support this clonotype. CDR3 region: CASSLVPSYEQYF. The CDR3 DNA reads as TGTGCCAGCAGCTTAGTTCCCTCCTACGAGCAGTACTTC. The V call is TRBV7-3, the J call TRBJ2-7; no clear D gene. CDR1 and CDR2 (germline): SGHTA, FQGTGA. There are 13 residues in the CDR3. Trimming took 2 bases from V and 0 from J, leaving 5 bases between them.

This clonotype was observed many times. This chain joins TRBV25-1 and TRBJ1-6, with D uncertain. The germline CDR1 and CDR2 sequences are MGHDK and SYGVNS. The CDR3 contains 14 residues. V lost 3 bases, J lost 3 bases, and 6 bases lay in between. Written as DNA, the CDR3 is TGTGCCAGCAGTGAGGGTCACTATAATTCACCCCTCCACTTT. It is translated as CASSEGHYNSPLHF.

The table lists this clonotype with many counts. The CDR3 bases are TGTGCCAGCAGCTCTCATCAGGACAATGAGCAGTTCTTC. Amino acids: CASSSHQDNEQFF. The chain is built from TRBV11-2 and TRBJ2-1; no clear D. This CDR3 has 13 amino acids. The germline gives CDR1 SGHAT, CDR2 FQNNGV. V was clipped by 4 bases and J by 5 bases, with 9 bases between them.

This clonotype was observed at least ten times. V gene TRBV4-1 combines with J gene TRBJ2-1; D gene ambiguous. V shed 1 base and J shed 10 bases, with 8 bases lying between them. There are 12 residues in the CDR3. In germline, CDR1 is MGHRA, CDR2 YSYEKL. The CDR3 loop reads CASSQGVGEQFF. For the CDR3, the DNA is TGCGCCAGCAGCCAAGGAGTGGGGGAGCAGTTCTTC.

The table lists this clonotype with many counts. DNA of the CDR3: TGCAGTGCTATCCCCTTTGGTGTGGGGGCGAACACCGGGGAGCTGTTTTTT. It specifies CSAIPFGVGANTGELFF. This sequence joins TRBV20-1 and TRBJ2-2; TRBD1 or TRBD2 may be the D gene (5 bases each). The V and J ends lost 4 bases and 0 bases respectively, with 18 bases between them. The germline CDR1 and CDR2 sequences are DFQATT and SNEGSKA (reference sequence). The CDR3 loop spans 17 amino acids.

This clonotype was observed a handful of times. This chain uses TRBV20-1 with TRBJ2-7, with 9 bases fitting TRBD2. J lost 5 bases, V lost 0 bases, and 8 bases had no gene match. This CDR3 contains 15 residues. Germline assignment: CDR1 DFQATT and CDR2 SNEGSKA (reference sequence). The CDR3 loop reads CSARDPAGGLDEQYF. The CDR3 bases are TGCAGTGCTAGAGATCCCGCGGGGGGGTTGGACGAGCAGTACTTC.

At least ten counts were recorded for this clonotype. In DNA, the CDR3 is TGTGCAAGTCGCTTAGAGGGACAGGGCCCAGATACGCAGTATTTT. Protein sequence: CASRLEGQGPDTQYF. The gene calls are TRBV12-2 and TRBJ2-3; TRBD1 is the table's D call and was not checked against the DNA. TRBV12-2 is listed as a pseudogene. The CDR3 consists of 15 residues.

This clonotype was observed a handful of times. The chain links TRBV5-1 to TRBJ1-4; TRBD1 is a possible D gene (5 bases). The V and J ends lost 5 bases and 1 base respectively, with 12 bases between them. In germline, CDR1 is SGHRS, CDR2 YFSETQ. CDR3 length equals 15 residues. CDR3 nucleotides: TGCGCCAGCAGGGGACGGGACGGAACTAATGAAAAACTGTTTTTT. It yields the protein CASRGRDGTNEKLFF.

The V gene is TRBV28, the J gene TRBJ1-2; 7 bases map to TRBD1. The CDR3 length is 14 residues. Trimming at V came to 6 bases and at J to 0 bases, leaving 4 bases not matched to a gene. CDR1 is MDHEN and CDR2 is SYDVKM in the germline V gene. As DNA, the CDR3 is TGTGCCAGCAGAGGACAGGCCCCTAACTATGGCTACACCTTC. Translated, it gives CASRGQAPNYGYTF.

In its sample, this clonotype is medium-sized. The genes are TRBV4-2 and TRBJ1-2; D unclear. Germline assignment: CDR1 LGHNA and CDR2 YNFKEQ. The CDR3 covers 15 residues. Trimming pared 0 bases from V and 2 bases from J, leaving 10 bases between. The CDR3 protein is CASSQDSAKNYGYTF. CDR3 nucleotide sequence: TGTGCCAGCAGCCAAGACAGCGCCAAAAACTATGGCTACACCTTC.

J is TRBJ2-3 and V is TRBV28; 13 nucleotides agree with TRBD2. The CDR3 covers 16 residues. In germline, CDR1 is MDHEN, CDR2 SYDVKM. V shed 4 bases, J shed 6 bases, and the junction held 7 bases outside the gene matches. CDR3 sequence reads: CASSSTSGGASDTQYF. Here the CDR3 DNA reads TGTGCCAGCAGTTCAACTAGCGGGGGGGCATCCGATACGCAGTATTTT.

The chain combines TRBV28 with TRBJ2-7; TRBD1 matches at 11 bases. Germline loops: CDR1 MDHEN, CDR2 SYDVKM. The CDR3 sequence is 14 residues long. The V gene end was trimmed by 3 bases and the J gene end by 9 bases; junction bases not matched to a gene: 7. CDR3 DNA: TGTGCCAGCAGTTTGCAGGACAGGGGGCGGTGGCAGTACTTC. It translates to CASSLQDRGRWQYF.

This clonotype was seen only a few times. The chain carries TRBV19 and TRBJ1-5, with a weak D call TRBD1 (5 bases). V lost 3 bases and J lost 3, with 12 bases in between. The CDR3 spans 15 residues. The germline V gene has CDR1 LNHDA and CDR2 SQIVND (reference sequence). CDR3 residues: CASSMKGSVNQPQHF. The DNA of the CDR3 is TGTGCCAGTAGTATGAAGGGGAGTGTCAATCAGCCCCAGCATTTT.

This clonotype was picked up a small number of times. V gene TRBV19 combines with J gene TRBJ1-4; D call uncertain. The V gene lost 8 bases and the J gene lost 0 bases, with 16 bases spanning the gap. Germline-derived CDR1 and CDR2 are LNHDA and SQIVND (reference sequence). The CDR3 spans 16 residues. The CDR3 sequence: CASGVPDLATNEKLFF. CDR3 bases: TGTGCCAGTGGCGTCCCGGACCTGGCAACTAATGAAAAACTGTTTTTT.

There are many counts of this clonotype. The J gene is TRBJ2-7, the V gene TRBV12-3 or TRBV12-4; D unresolved. This CDR3 region has 14 residues. Deletions cut 6 bases from V and 2 bases from J, with 14 bases between. Written as DNA, the CDR3 is TGTGCCAGCAGCCCGATAATCGTACCCTACGAGCAGTACTTC. Protein sequence: CASSPIIVPYEQYF.

This clonotype was detected many times. The chain has TRBV5-1 and TRBJ2-5; 8 nucleotides match TRBD1. J was trimmed by 5 bases and V by 3 bases; bases with no gene match: 12. Germline V gene sequence: CDR1 SGHRS, CDR2 YFSETQ. The CDR3 extends over 16 amino acids. The CDR3 coding sequence is TGCGCCAGCAGCTCCCCCCTTACCGGACAGGGCGAGACCCAGTACTTC. It yields the protein CASSSPLTGQGETQYF.

There are many counts of this clonotype. This chain uses TRBV20-1 with TRBJ1-1; D is possibly TRBD1 (6 bases). Trimming removed 6 bases at V and 3 bases at J, with 11 bases between. The germline V gene has CDR1 DFQATT and CDR2 SNEGSKA (reference sequence). This CDR3 contains 12 residues. The CDR3 bases are TGCAGTGCGGTACAGGGTGACACTGAAGCTTTCTTT. Its protein is CSAVQGDTEAFF.

The chain is built from TRBV7-9 and TRBJ1-5; D ambiguous. This CDR3 comprises 13 residues. Trimming cost V 4 bases and J 1 base, with 5 bases left between them. Germline V gives CDR1 SEHNR, CDR2 FQNEAQ (reference sequence). As DNA, the CDR3 is TGTGCCAGCAGCTCGGACAGCAATCAGCCCCAGCATTTT. Its translation is CASSSDSNQPQHF.

The chain has TRBV7-9 and TRBJ2-1; D might be TRBD1 (6 bases). The germline V and J ends were trimmed by 5 bases and 15 bases, with 14 bases remaining between them. This CDR3 comprises 11 residues. Per the germline V gene, CDR1 is SEHNR and CDR2 is FQNEAQ (reference sequence). Written as DNA, the CDR3 is TGTGCCAGCAGCAACCGGGACACTGGGTTCTTC. This encodes CASSNRDTGFF.

The chain couples TRBV4-3 to TRBJ1-6; no clear D. The germline CDR1 and CDR2 sequences are LGHNA and YSLEER. The V end was cut by 4 bases, the J end by 1 base, with 11 bases between. The CDR3 extends over 16 amino acids. CDR3 sequence: CASSREWRSYNSPLHF. The CDR3 nucleotides read TGCGCCAGCAGCCGAGAATGGAGGTCCTATAATTCACCCCTCCACTTT.

This clonotype turned up a few times. This chain connects TRBV9 to TRBJ2-3; 10 bases are shared with TRBD2. Germline loops: CDR1 SGDLS, CDR2 YYNGEE. This CDR3 has 16 amino acids. Unmatched junction bases numbered 5, after V lost 0 bases and J lost 4 bases. The CDR3 nucleotides are TGTGCCAGCAGCGTAGGAAGCGGGGGGGCCTCAGATACGCAGTATTTT. It codes for CASSVGSGGASDTQYF.

At least ten counts were recorded for this clonotype. The chain recombines TRBV14 with TRBJ2-7, with D possibly TRBD1 on 6 matching bases. The V gene's germline CDR1 is SGHDN and CDR2 FVKESK. Trimming shortened V by 5 bases and J by 3 bases, and 14 bases separated the two germline ends. This CDR3 contains 14 residues. The CDR3 protein is CASSSQGLGYEQYF. CDR3 sequence (DNA): TGTGCCAGCAGCTCACAGGGTTTAGGCTACGAGCAGTACTTC.

This clonotype was seen at least ten times. CDR3 region: CSAKGQGLYNEQFF. For the CDR3, the DNA is TGCAGTGCTAAGGGACAGGGCCTCTACAATGAGCAGTTCTTC. The chain links TRBV20-1 to TRBJ2-1; 9 bases align to TRBD1. The germline V gene has CDR1 DFQATT and CDR2 SNEGSKA (reference sequence). After removal of 4 bases from V and 3 bases from J, the junction contained 4 bases not matched to a gene. The CDR3 covers 14 residues.

Many counts were recorded for this clonotype. The chain couples TRBV11-2 to TRBJ2-3, with D possibly TRBD2 on 6 matching bases. The V end lost 0 bases, the J end lost 1 base, and 11 bases lay between the germline ends. CDR1 and CDR2 (germline): SGHAT, FQNNGV. The CDR3 totals 16 residues. CDR3 sequence (DNA): TGTGCCAGCAGCTTAGAGGAGGGCGGGGGCACAGATACGCAGTATTTT. It translates to CASSLEEGGGTDTQYF.

With respect to this clonotype: Possible read error: a much larger clone is one base away. This rearrangement joins TRBV12-3 or TRBV12-4 to TRBJ1-6; D not resolved. The CDR3 is made up of 13 amino acids. The V gene lost 6 bases and the J gene lost 12 bases, with 15 bases spanning the gap. Here the CDR3 reads CASSNAQRVPLHF. The DNA of the CDR3 is TGTGCCAGCAGCAATGCACAGCGGGTACCCCTCCACTTT.

In regard to this clonotype: Relative to the germline gene, one junction end is altered; a read error may explain this. The V call is TRBV20-1, the J call TRBJ2-7; 7 nucleotides line up with TRBD2. Germline V lookup: CDR1 DFQATT, CDR2 SNEGSKA (reference sequence). This CDR3 is 16 amino acids long. Here the CDR3 reads CSARDITPGGAYEQYF. Here the CDR3 DNA reads TGCAGTGCTAGAGATATTACGCCGGGGGGAGCCTACGAGCAGTATTTC.